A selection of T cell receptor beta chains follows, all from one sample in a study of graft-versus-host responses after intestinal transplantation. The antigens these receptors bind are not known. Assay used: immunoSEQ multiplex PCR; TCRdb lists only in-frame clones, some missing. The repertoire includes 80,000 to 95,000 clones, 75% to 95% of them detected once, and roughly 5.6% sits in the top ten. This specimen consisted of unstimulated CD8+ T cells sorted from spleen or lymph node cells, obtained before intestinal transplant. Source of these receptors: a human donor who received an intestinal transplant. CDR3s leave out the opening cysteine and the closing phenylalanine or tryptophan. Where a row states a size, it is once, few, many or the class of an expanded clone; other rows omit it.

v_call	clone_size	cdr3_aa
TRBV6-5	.	ASSSWRVGANVLT
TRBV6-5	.	ASRLGNPSYNEQF
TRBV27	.	ASSRGQHYGYT
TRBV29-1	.	SVGEAYEQY
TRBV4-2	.	ASSQDERVGYDYGYT
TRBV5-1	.	ASSSVETGDYGYT
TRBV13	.	ASTERGGTDTQY
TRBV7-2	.	ASWGTGGELF
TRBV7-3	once	ASSLLASGDNEQF
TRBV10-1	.	ASSEDHSITDTQY
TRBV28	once	ASSLSSPLH
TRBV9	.	ASSETSGSEDEQF
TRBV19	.	ASSIGATEAF
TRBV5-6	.	ASSSATGDYGYT
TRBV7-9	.	ASSFIRASYEQY
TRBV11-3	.	ASSLDRDSPLH
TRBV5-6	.	ASSLAYTGATYEQY
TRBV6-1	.	ASSDYIGGSGNTIY
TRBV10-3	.	AARGAAYNEQF
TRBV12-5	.	ASDSSTGELF
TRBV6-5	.	ASSWVSEQY
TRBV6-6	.	ASSYGESEQY
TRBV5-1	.	ASSLNGETQY
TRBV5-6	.	ASSLSSRGLIEQY
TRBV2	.	ASSEAGRSTDTQY
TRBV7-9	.	ASSLAESNTGELF
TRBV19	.	ASSIGGLAYEQY
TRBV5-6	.	ASSLRQGRVIWVDTQY
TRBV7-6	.	ASSLSTGNTEAF
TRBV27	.	ASSPKQGTNYGYT
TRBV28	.	ASSLSPDRDSDGEQY
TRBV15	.	ATSKRLKYNEQF
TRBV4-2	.	ASSQPFGTDHTEAF
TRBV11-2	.	ASSRQGSGTHPDTQY
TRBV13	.	ASRRRGPKNIQY
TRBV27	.	ASSPTDGGNQPQH
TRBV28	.	ASSLVVSATALSYEQY
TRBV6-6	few	ASGRDNSYEQY
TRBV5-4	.	ASSPLPSSYNEQF
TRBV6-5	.	ASSERAGGYEQY
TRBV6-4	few	ASSVTSGGTDTQY
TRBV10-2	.	ASSEGQPQH
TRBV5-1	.	ASSLEVSSYTEAF
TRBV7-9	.	ASSSYVASQETQY
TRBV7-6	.	ASKRRLNTEAF
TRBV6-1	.	ASSWGVQGNQPQH
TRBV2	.	ASQTSGGFHEQF
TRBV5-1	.	ASSLGEGTTYEQY
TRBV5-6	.	ASSSGQSTYEQY
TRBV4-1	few	ASSPKVSDIRF
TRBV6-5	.	ASSYRGNEQF
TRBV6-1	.	ASSFTGDQPQH
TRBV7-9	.	ASSQQLDQIQETQY
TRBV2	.	AGDRPDKFNEQF
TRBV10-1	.	ASSPDSSSYNEQF
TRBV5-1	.	ASSPGGGDYEQY
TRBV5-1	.	ASSLAGSGRGSEQF
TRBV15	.	ATSSRRDYFADTQY
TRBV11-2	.	ASSFVAGGGTDTQY